What follows are 23 T cell receptor beta chains derived from one specimen sequenced in a study of control samples from healthy donors and cancer patients. Sequencing used immunoSEQ multiplex PCR; TCRdb keeps in-frame clones, though not all of them. This repertoire shows 98,000 or so clones, around three quarters found once; its top ten account for approximately 10%. Sequencing was carried out using blood. The receptors derive from a woman in her thirties in good health.

The sample holds one count of this clone. The V gene is TRBV2, the J gene TRBJ1-2, with a tentative D call TRBD1 (5 bases). Deletions cut 6 bases from V and 8 bases from J, with 16 bases between. Germline assignment: CDR1 SNHLY and CDR2 FYNNEI. This CDR3 has 13 residues. CDR3 bases: TGTGCCAGCAGATCAGCAGGGTGGGAAGGCTACACCTTC. Its protein product is CASRSAGWEGYTF.

The chain employs TRBV27 and TRBJ2-2, with D possibly matching TRBD1 (5 bases). Per the germline V gene, CDR1 is MNHEY and CDR2 is SMNVEV (reference sequence). The V gene lost 5 bases and the J gene lost 4 bases, with 8 bases spanning the gap. There are 13 residues in the CDR3. The CDR3 loop is CASSRQSTGELFF. The CDR3 coding sequence is TGTGCCAGCAGTAGACAGTCCACCGGGGAGCTGTTTTTT.

The chain combines TRBV9 with TRBJ1-6; no firm D call. V lost 3 bases and J 7 bases, leaving 8 bases between the germline ends. CDR1 and CDR2 (germline): SGDLS, YYNGEE. CDR3 length: 13 amino acids. The CDR3 nucleotides are TGTGCCAGCAGCGAGACGGGGAATTCACCCCTCCACTTT. Amino acid sequence: CASSETGNSPLHF.

Only a few counts were recorded for this clone. The chain employs TRBV5-4 and TRBJ1-3, with TRBD1 identical over 9 bases. CDR1 is SGHNT and CDR2 is YYREEE in the germline V gene (reference sequence). The CDR3 contains 16 residues. J lost 5 bases, V lost 3 bases, and 9 bases had no gene match. The CDR3 loop is CASSSGLQGARNTIYF. The CDR3 coding sequence is TGTGCCAGCAGCTCTGGATTACAGGGGGCCCGAAACACCATATATTTT.

The table lists this clone with a few counts. The chain uses TRBV4-1 and TRBJ2-3; the D gene could be TRBD1 or TRBD2 (6 bases each). CDR1 and CDR2 (germline): MGHRA, YSYEKL. The CDR3 consists of 16 residues. V lost 4 bases and J lost 2, with 16 bases in between. In DNA, the CDR3 is TGCGCCAGCAGCCTGGGGCGGGACACCCACACAGATACGCAGTATTTT. Its protein is CASSLGRDTHTDTQYF.

CDR3 nucleotides: TGTGCCAGTATGGGGAGCACAGATACGCAGTATTTT. Translating it yields CASMGSTDTQYF. V and J are TRBV19 and TRBJ2-3; D unresolved. V lost 7 bases to trimming and J lost 0 bases, with 5 bases between them. Germline assignment: CDR1 LNHDA and CDR2 SQIVND (reference sequence). CDR3 length: 12 amino acids. Filled out from reference TRBV19 and TRBJ2-3, the complete variable domain reads DGGITQSPKYLFRKEGQNVTLSCEQNLNHDAMYWYRQDPGQGLRLIYYSQIVNDFQKGDIAEGYSVSREKKESFPLTVTSAQKNPTAFYLCASMGSTDTQYFGPGTRLTVL.

The chain uses TRBV27 and TRBJ1-2; no clear D. The CDR3 loop spans 14 amino acids. CDR1 and CDR2 from the germline V gene are MNHEY and SMNVEV (reference sequence). V lost 3 bases to trimming and J lost 7 bases, with 15 bases between them. CDR3 DNA sequence: TGTGCCAGCAGTTTGGGAGGGTTCATACCTGGCTACACCTTC. It encodes CASSLGGFIPGYTF.

The rearrangement joins TRBV7-3 to TRBJ2-3, with 13 bases identical to TRBD2. Trimming cost V 1 base and J 6 bases; bases outside gene matches: 4. The CDR3 loop spans 16 amino acids. Per germline, CDR1 SGHTA and CDR2 FQGTGA. CDR3 sequence: CASSLRPGLAGDTQYF. DNA of the CDR3: TGTGCCAGCAGCTTAAGACCGGGACTAGCGGGGGATACGCAGTATTTT.

The rearrangement joins TRBV11-2 to TRBJ1-1; possibly TRBD1 for D (6 bases). The germline V gene has CDR1 SGHAT and CDR2 FQNNGV. V shed 4 bases and J shed 6 bases, with 12 bases lying between them. This CDR3 has 13 residues. The CDR3 DNA is TGTGCCAGCAGCTGGGCAGGGGCTTCTGAAGCTTTCTTT. Translating it yields CASSWAGASEAFF.

This sequence joins TRBV29-1 and TRBJ2-7; D is unresolved. The CDR3 contains 13 residues. With 7 bases removed from V and 4 bases from J, the gap between germline ends came to 17 bases. Germline V gene lookup returns CDR1 SQVTM and CDR2 ANQGSEA. CDR3 bases: TGCAGCGCCTTAGATTTTGGCGTTTACGAGCAGTACTTC. Translated: CSALDFGVYEQYF.

CDR3: CASSFRHQPTGELFF. DNA for the CDR3: TGTGCCAGCAGCTTCAGACACCAGCCCACCGGGGAGCTGTTTTTT. The chain combines TRBV7-2 with TRBJ2-2; no definite D call. Germline CDR1 is SGHTA and CDR2 is FQGNSA. The CDR3 runs to 15 residues. The ends were cut back, 3 bases at V and 4 bases at J, with 12 bases in the middle.

V gene TRBV4-3 combines with J gene TRBJ2-3; the match to TRBD2 covers 9 bases. J lost 9 bases, V lost 0 bases, and 4 bases had no gene match. CDR1 LGHNA and CDR2 YSLEER come from the germline V gene. The CDR3 is 14 residues long. The CDR3: CASSQDISGGTQYF. In nucleotides, the CDR3 is TGCGCCAGCAGCCAAGATATAAGCGGGGGGACGCAGTATTTT.

This chain uses TRBV19 with TRBJ1-2; D perhaps matches TRBD1 (5 bases). Trimming took off 7 bases at V and 4 bases at J, with 19 bases between the two ends. The germline CDR1 and CDR2 sequences are LNHDA and SQIVND (reference sequence). This CDR3 region has 15 residues. CDR3 residues: CASMEGGQGGYGYTF. The DNA of the CDR3 is TGTGCCAGTATGGAAGGAGGGCAGGGAGGCTATGGCTACACCTTC.

The genes are TRBV19 and TRBJ2-3; 9 bases are a match to TRBD1. The CDR3 runs 16 residues. CDR1 LNHDA and CDR2 SQIVND come from the germline V gene (reference sequence). V lost 5 bases, J lost 3 bases, and 9 bases stayed unmatched. The CDR3 DNA reads as TGTGCCAGTAGTCGAGGACGGACAGGGGCGACAGATACGCAGTATTTT. Translation: CASSRGRTGATDTQYF.

V is TRBV2 and J is TRBJ1-6, with 12 nucleotides matching TRBD1. This CDR3 is built from 18 residues. Per germline, CDR1 SNHLY and CDR2 FYNNEI. Losses at the gene ends were 8 bases for V and 2 bases for J; bases not matched to a gene: 10. The CDR3 region is CASGSVRDRGPYNSPLHF. The CDR3 coding sequence is TGTGCCAGCGGGTCAGTCCGGGACAGGGGGCCCTATAATTCACCCCTCCACTTT.

This chain joins TRBV7-2 and TRBJ2-3, with TRBD1 identical over 9 bases. Per germline, CDR1 SGHTA and CDR2 FQGNSA. The CDR3 covers 17 residues. V lost 6 bases, J lost 3 bases, and 13 bases stayed unmatched. In DNA, the CDR3 is TGTGCCAGCAGACGACACTCCACAGGGGGCATTACAGATACGCAGTATTTT. This gives the protein CASRRHSTGGITDTQYF.

This clone was counted a single time. The chain is built from TRBV2 and TRBJ2-3, with 12 bases that match TRBD2. This CDR3 is 17 amino acids long. CDR1 and CDR2 (germline): SNHLY, FYNNEI. V was pared by 5 bases and J by 0 bases, with 6 bases of the junction left unmatched. CDR3: CASSYGLAGWSTDTQYF. CDR3 coding DNA: TGTGCCAGCAGTTACGGACTAGCGGGGTGGAGCACAGATACGCAGTATTTT.

The chain couples TRBV4-3 to TRBJ1-1; the D gene is possibly TRBD1 (5 bases). The CDR3 totals 16 residues. The germline V and J ends were trimmed by 0 bases and 2 bases, with 13 bases remaining between them. CDR1 and CDR2 from the germline V gene are LGHNA and YSLEER. The CDR3 loop is CASSQDMGGVNTEAFF. The CDR3 DNA sequence: TGCGCCAGCAGCCAAGATATGGGGGGGGTTAACACTGAAGCTTTCTTT.

V and J are TRBV11-2 and TRBJ2-1; D unresolved. This CDR3 has 15 residues. Trimming took 7 bases from V and 0 from J, leaving 13 bases between them. Germline V gene lookup returns CDR1 SGHAT and CDR2 FQNNGV. This CDR3 is CASTPRPSSYNEQFF. In nucleotides, the CDR3 is TGTGCCAGCACCCCTAGGCCTAGCTCCTACAATGAGCAGTTCTTC.

This clone is termed medium-sized. The V call is TRBV11-2, the J call TRBJ1-2; D not certain. Trimming pared 1 base from V and 6 bases from J, leaving 9 bases between. Germline V gene lookup returns CDR1 SGHAT and CDR2 FQNNGV. There are 13 residues in the CDR3. The CDR3 loop is CASSLAAGNGYTF. In DNA form, the CDR3 reads TGTGCCAGCAGCTTAGCAGCGGGGAATGGCTACACCTTC.

The chain has TRBV2 and TRBJ2-2; possible D gene TRBD1, 6 bases. Trimming shortened V by 2 bases and J by 6 bases, and 10 bases separated the two germline ends. The CDR3 is 14 amino acids. Germline CDR1 SNHLY, CDR2 FYNNEI. CDR3 sequence reads: CASSEQQGPGELFF. In nucleotides, the CDR3 is TGTGCCAGCAGTGAACAACAGGGACCCGGGGAGCTGTTTTTT.

This chain joins TRBV6-4 and TRBJ2-7; no reliable D call. There are 11 residues in the CDR3. V dropped 4 bases and J dropped 2 bases, with 3 bases sitting between them. Looked up from germline, CDR1 is MRHNA and CDR2 is SNTAGT. DNA for the CDR3: TGTGCCAGCAGTGTGACCTACGAGCAGTACTTC. Translated, it gives CASSVTYEQYF.

Here the CDR3 DNA reads TGTGCCAGCAGCGTAGAATCATGGGGGCTAGCCGGGGAGCTGTTTTTT. It specifies CASSVESWGLAGELFF. V is TRBV9 and J is TRBJ2-2; a weak D match, TRBD1 (6 bases). Germline V CDR1 and CDR2: SGDLS, YYNGEE. CDR3 length equals 16 residues. Trimming pared 0 bases from V and 6 bases from J, leaving 15 bases between.